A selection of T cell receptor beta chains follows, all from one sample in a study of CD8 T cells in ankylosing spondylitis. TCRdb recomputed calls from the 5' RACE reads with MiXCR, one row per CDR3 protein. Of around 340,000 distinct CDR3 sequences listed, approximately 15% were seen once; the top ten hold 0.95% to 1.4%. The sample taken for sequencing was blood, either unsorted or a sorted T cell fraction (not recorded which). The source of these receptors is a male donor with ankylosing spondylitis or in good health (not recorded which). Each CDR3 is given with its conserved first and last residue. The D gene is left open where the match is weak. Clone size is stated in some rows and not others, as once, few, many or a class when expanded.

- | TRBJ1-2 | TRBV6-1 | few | TGTGCCAGCAGCCCTCGCGGACAGAGAACTAACTATGGCTACACCTTC | CASSPRGQRTNYGYTF
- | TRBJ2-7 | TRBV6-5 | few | TGTGCCAGCGGGGACTTTCACTACGAGCAGTACTTC | CASGDFHYEQYF
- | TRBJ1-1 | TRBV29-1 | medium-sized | TGCAGCGTTGAGTTACAGGCGAACACTGAAGCTTTCTTT | CSVELQANTEAFF
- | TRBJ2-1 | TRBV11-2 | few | TGTGCCAGCAGCTTAGACGTACCGGTAAGGGAGTTCTTC | CASSLDVPVREFF
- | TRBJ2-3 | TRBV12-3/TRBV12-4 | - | TGTGCCAGCAGTTTAGGAGGCGGGTTTAGCACAGATACGCAGTATTTT | CASSLGGGFSTDTQYF
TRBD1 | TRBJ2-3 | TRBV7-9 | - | TGTGCCAGCAGCTCGGACAGGGTCACAGATACGCAGTATTTT | CASSSDRVTDTQYF
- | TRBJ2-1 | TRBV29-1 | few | TGCAGCGCTAGAGAGGGGTCCCTCACTGAGCAGTTCTTC | CSAREGSLTEQFF
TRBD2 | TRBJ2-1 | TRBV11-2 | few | TGTGCCAGCAGCCTTAGCGGGGGGGCCCACAATGAGCAGTTCTTC | CASSLSGGAHNEQFF
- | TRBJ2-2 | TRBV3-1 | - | TGTGCCAGCGTCTTGGGGGGAACGGGGGAGCTGTTTTTT | CASVLGGTGELFF
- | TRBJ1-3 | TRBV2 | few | TGTGCCAGCCTAAAGGGTGCCGTTGTAGGAAACACCATATATTTT | CASLKGAVVGNTIYF
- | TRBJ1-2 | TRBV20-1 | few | TGCAGTGCTATCAGGGATAACTATGGCTACACCTTC | CSAIRDNYGYTF
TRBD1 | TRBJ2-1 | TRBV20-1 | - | TGCAGTGCTAGGACAGGGCTCTATAATGAGCAGTTCTTC | CSARTGLYNEQFF
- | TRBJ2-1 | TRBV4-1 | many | TGCGCCAGCAGCCCCTACGGCAATGAGCAGTTCTTC | CASSPYGNEQFF
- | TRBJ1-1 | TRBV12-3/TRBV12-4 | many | TGTGCCAGCACTCTCTCGGAAGCGAACACTGAAGCTTTCTTT | CASTLSEANTEAFF
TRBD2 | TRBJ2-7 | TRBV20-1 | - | TGCAGTGCAAGACCCGGGACTAGCGTATCCTACGAGCAGTACTTC | CSARPGTSVSYEQYF
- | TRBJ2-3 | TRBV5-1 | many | TGCGCCAGCAGCTTGAACAGGGGAGGGAGAGATACGCAGTATTTT | CASSLNRGGRDTQYF
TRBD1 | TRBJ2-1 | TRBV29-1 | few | TGCAGCGTCGGACAGGGTTCCACCAACAATGAGCAGTTCTTC | CSVGQGSTNNEQFF
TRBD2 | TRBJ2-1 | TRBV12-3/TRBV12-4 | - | TGTGCCAGCACCGTAGCGGGGGGGGACAATGAGCAGTTCTTC | CASTVAGGDNEQFF
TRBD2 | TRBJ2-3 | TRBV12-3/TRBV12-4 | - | TGTGCCAGCGGGGGAGGCGGGGGGGCAGATACGCAGTATTTT | CASGGGGGADTQYF
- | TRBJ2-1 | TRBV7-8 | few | TGTGCCAGCAGCTTACCAGGGGACTACAATGAGCAGTTCTTC | CASSLPGDYNEQFF
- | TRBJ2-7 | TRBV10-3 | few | TGTGCCATCAGTGAGGGGGCGCGGTCCGAGCAGTACTTC | CAISEGARSEQYF
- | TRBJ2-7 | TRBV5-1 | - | TGCGCCAGCAGCGATCGACAGGGGACTACCTACGAGCAGTACTTC | CASSDRQGTTYEQYF
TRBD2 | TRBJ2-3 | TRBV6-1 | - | TGTGCCAGCAGAAAGAGGGCTAGCGGGAGAGGAGATACGCAGTATTTT | CASRKRASGRGDTQYF
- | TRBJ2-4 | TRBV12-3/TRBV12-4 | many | TGTGCCAGCAGTCACAGAGGCATTCAGTACTTC | CASSHRGIQYF
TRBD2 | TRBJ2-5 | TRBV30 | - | TGTGCCTGGGGACTAGAAGAGACCCAGTACTTC | CAWGLEETQYF
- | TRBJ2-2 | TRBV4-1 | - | TGCGCCAGCAGCCAAGCTGGCAGGGGCGGGTACACCGGGGAGCTGTTTTTT | CASSQAGRGGYTGELFF
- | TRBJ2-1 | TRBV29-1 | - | TGCAGCGTTGAAGAGGACAATGAGCAGTTCTTC | CSVEEDNEQFF
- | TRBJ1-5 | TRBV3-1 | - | TGTGCCAGCAGCCCTTCGGGGCAGCCCCAGCATTTT | CASSPSGQPQHF
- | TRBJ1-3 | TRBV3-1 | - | TGTGCCAGCAGCCCTGTGCATTCTGGAAACACCATATATTTT | CASSPVHSGNTIYF
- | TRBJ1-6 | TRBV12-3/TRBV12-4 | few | TGTGCCAGCAGTTTAGTACGGGCAGGAAGGCCCAATTCACCCCTCCACTTT | CASSLVRAGRPNSPLHF
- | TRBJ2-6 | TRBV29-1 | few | TGCAGCTACAGTTCTTCTGGGGCCAACGTCCTGACTTTC | CSYSSSGANVLTF
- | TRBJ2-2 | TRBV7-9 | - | TGTGCCAGCAGCTTTTTGAACACCGGGGAGCTGTTTTTT | CASSFLNTGELFF
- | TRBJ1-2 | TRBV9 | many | TGTGCCAGCAGCCGCAGTCCCGATGACTATGGCTACACCTTC | CASSRSPDDYGYTF